The T cell receptor (beta chain) under discussion was sequenced for a study of control samples from healthy donors and cancer patients (dated by TCRdb to 2020 to 2021). About this clone itself: It lacks a known antigen. No much larger clone is present one base from it, and per-base qualities are unavailable.

Library preparation employed the immunoSEQ multiplex PCR assay. The table comes from immuneACCESS by way of TCRdb, which keeps in-frame sequences with V and J called. Part of the clones is missing from these tables; in studies checked, under half for an unresolved V gene and the rest for unknown reasons. For this sample the table gives about 170,000 clones, of which just over 90% were detected only once. Of the sample, about 4% falls within the top ten clones. CDR1 MNHEY and CDR2 SMNVEV were looked up in the germline V gene (reference sequence). Including the terminal cysteine and phenylalanine, the CDR3 comprises 12 residues. The read is trimmed to its CDR3 DNA, 36 bases read in frame from base 1. V and J are truncated by 5 bases and 7 bases respectively, leaving an intervening sequence of 11 bases.

The receptor was isolated from a woman aged 60 to 75 in good health. The sample taken for sequencing was blood. The sequence links TRBV27 to TRBJ2-5; no D gene is confidently identified. At the DNA level, the sequence is TGTGCCAGCAGTACCGGGTATGGGACCCAGTACTTC. Translation gives CASSTGYGTQYF.